These 15 T cell receptor beta chains were all obtained from the same sample, sequenced in a study of T cell clonality in common variable immunodeficiency. Clones were read by immunoSEQ multiplex PCR, and TCRdb kept only the in-frame ones, dropping some. The specimen has 45,000 to 60,000 clones, none found just once. Input material: peripheral blood mononuclear cells. The receptors here all came from a person aged 18 to 75 in good health.

Only a few counts were recorded for this clone. The sequence runs out 3 residues before the end of the CDR3; the remainder is reconstructed from the germline J gene. This sequence joins TRBV20-1 and TRBJ1-2; 7 nucleotides line up with TRBD1. CDR1 and CDR2 (germline): DFQATT, SNEGSKA (reference sequence). CDR3 length: 12 amino acids. CDR3 residues: CSAVTGVGDYTF. The CDR3 bases that were read are TGCAGTGCTGTTACAGGGGTGGGCGAC.

In this sample, this clone turned up many times. With the read ending 3 residues before the CDR3 end, the germline J gene is used to fill in that end. V gene TRBV7-8 combines with J gene TRBJ2-2; D gene unclear. Germline V gives CDR1 SGHVS, CDR2 FQNEAQ. The V end was cut by 2 bases, the J end by 6 bases, with 7 bases between. This CDR3 region has 13 residues. Partial CDR3 DNA: TGTGCCAGCAGCTTATTAGTAGCCGGGGAG. Translation gives CASSLLVAGE. The whole CDR3 protein is CASSLLVAGELFF.

This clone showed up many times. The missing CDR3 end, 3 residues past where the read stops, is filled in from the germline J gene. The chain has TRBV6-2 or TRBV6-3 and TRBJ2-3, with TRBD1 matching over 7 bases. J gave up 0 bases and V 2 bases, and 5 bases lay outside the gene matches. CDR1 and CDR2 from the germline V gene are MNHEY and SVGEGT. The CDR3 consists of 16 residues. CDR3 sequence: CASSYGQATSTDTQYF. The CDR3 bases that were read are TGTGCCAGCAGTTACGGACAGGCCACTAGCACAGATACG.

This clone occurred many times. The CDR3 goes on 3 residues after the read ends, and that part is filled in from the germline J gene. V gene TRBV5-1 combines with J gene TRBJ2-2; TRBD1 might be the D (6 bases). The CDR3 contains 16 residues. In germline, CDR1 is SGHRS, CDR2 YFSETQ. The V end lost 4 bases, the J end lost 2 bases, and 15 bases lay between the germline ends. The sequenced part of the CDR3 DNA is TGCGCCAGCAGCCCCTTACCACAGGGTAACACCGGGGAG. Protein: CASSPLPQGNTGE. The whole CDR3 protein reads CASSPLPQGNTGELFF.

This clone was counted many times. The CDR3 end lies 3 residues beyond the end of the read and is filled in from the germline J gene. The chain joins TRBV10-3 to TRBJ2-7; D perhaps matches TRBD2 (5 bases). The germline V gene has CDR1 ENHRY and CDR2 SYGVKD. Deletions cut 6 bases from V and 4 bases from J, with 10 bases between. The CDR3 has 12 amino acids. The sequenced part of the CDR3 DNA is TGTGCCATCAGGGACGGACTTTACGAG. This codes for CAIRDGLYE. The whole CDR3 is CAIRDGLYEQYF.

In its sample, this clone was seen many times. Coverage ceases 3 residues before the CDR3 finishes, and the germline J gene fills in the end. The chain recombines TRBV30 with TRBJ2-2, with TRBD1 identical over 8 bases. Germline V gives CDR1 GTSNPN, CDR2 SVGIG (reference sequence). The CDR3 has 17 residues. CDR3: CAWRPGTGFSVNSPLFF. The sequenced part of the CDR3 DNA is TGTGCCTGGAGGCCCGGGACAGGTTTCTCGGTAAATTCACCG.

This clone was detected a few times. The read is 3 residues too short to cover the CDR3 end, so that end is filled in from the germline J gene. The J gene is TRBJ2-7, the V gene TRBV27; 8 positions match TRBD2. The V and J ends lost 5 bases and 0 bases, in that order; junction bases with no gene match: 12. This CDR3 is built from 17 residues. CDR1 is MNHEY and CDR2 is SMNVEV in the germline V gene (reference sequence). CDR3 in amino acids: CASSPNLAGTSSYEQYF. CDR3 DNA, as far as it was read: TGTGCCAGCAGTCCTAACCTAGCGGGCACGAGCTCCTACGAG.

Concerning this clone itself: The sequenced fragment ends 3 residues before the CDR3 boundary, so the rest is inferred from the germline J gene. Other nucleotide sequences from this sample produce the same CDR3. The chain links TRBV7-9 to TRBJ1-2; D gene uncertain. Germline loops: CDR1 SEHNR, CDR2 FQNEAQ (reference sequence). CDR3 size: 13 residues. CDR3 DNA, as far as it was read: TGTGCCAGCAGCTTAGTGGCAGGTCAAGGC. It is translated as CASSLVAGQG. The whole CDR3 protein is CASSLVAGQGYTF.

On this clone: The read comes to an end 3 residues before the CDR3 does, leaving the germline J gene to fill in the end. V usage is TRBV30 and J usage is TRBJ1-2; D is possibly TRBD1 (5 bases). In germline, CDR1 is GTSNPN, CDR2 SVGIG (reference sequence). The CDR3 length is 14 residues. The CDR3 region is CAWTEKRGPYDYTF. The sequenced CDR3 bases are TGTGCCTGGACAGAGAAGCGGGGCCCCTACGAC. Drawing the rest from reference TRBV30 and TRBJ1-2, the complete variable domain is SQTIHQWPATLVQPVGSPLSLECTVEGTSNPNLYWYRQAAGRGLQLLFYSVGIGQISSEVPQNLSASRPQDRQFILSSKKLLLSDSGFYLCAWTEKRGPYDYTFGSGTRLTVV.

This clone has at least ten counts. The read falls 3 residues short of the CDR3 end, and the missing part is taken from the germline J gene. The chain employs TRBV19 and TRBJ1-4, with a tentative D call TRBD1 (5 bases). Germline-derived CDR1 and CDR2 are LNHDA and SQIVND (reference sequence). The CDR3 covers 14 residues. Trimming took 3 bases from V and 0 from J, leaving 5 bases between them. CDR3 bases read: TGTGCCAGTAGTATGGGGCCAACTAATGAAAAA. Protein: CASSMGPTNEK. In full, the CDR3 reads CASSMGPTNEKLFF.

This clone was seen many times. The CDR3 goes on 3 residues after the read ends, and that part is filled in from the germline J gene. V gene TRBV5-1 combines with J gene TRBJ2-1; 9 nucleotides match TRBD2. After removal of 2 bases from V and 9 bases from J, the junction contained 9 bases not matched to a gene. The germline CDR1 and CDR2 sequences are SGHRS and YFSETQ. The CDR3 sequence is 15 residues long. The CDR3 bases that were read are TGCGCCAGCAGCTTTCTTGCGGGGGGGGACAGTGAG. As protein: CASSFLAGGDSE. The full-length CDR3 reads as CASSFLAGGDSEQFF.

This clone was seen at least ten times. The read comes to an end 3 residues before the CDR3 does, leaving the germline J gene to fill in the end. This chain connects TRBV5-4 to TRBJ2-2, with D possibly matching TRBD1 (6 bases). This CDR3 is 16 amino acids long. The germline gives CDR1 SGHNT, CDR2 YYREEE (reference sequence). Trimming stripped 5 bases from V and 5 bases from J, with 19 bases between. The CDR3 loop reads CASSRPGQPGTGELFF. The CDR3 bases that were read are TGTGCCAGCAGTCGACCGGGACAACCCGGAACCGGGGAG.

In this sample, this clone turned up many times. The sequence runs out 3 residues before the end of the CDR3; the remainder is reconstructed from the germline J gene. The chain joins TRBV4-2 to TRBJ1-2, with 7 bases lining up with TRBD1. The CDR3 has 16 amino acids. V shed 3 bases, J shed 1 base, and the junction held 8 bases outside the gene matches. CDR1 LGHNA and CDR2 YNFKEQ come from the germline V gene. The CDR3 loop is CASSQITGALNYGYTF. CDR3 DNA (partial): TGTGCCAGCAGCCAGATAACAGGGGCCCTTAACTATGGC.

At least ten counts were recorded for this clone. The read halts 3 residues ahead of the CDR3 end, with the missing end drawn from the germline J gene. The chain uses TRBV19 and TRBJ2-3, with 9 nucleotides matching TRBD2. The germline V gene encodes CDR1 LNHDA and CDR2 SQIVND (reference sequence). V was pared by 8 bases and J by 4 bases, with 10 bases of the junction left unmatched. This CDR3 has 15 residues. This CDR3 reads CASGESGGLADTQYF. The DNA read from the CDR3 is TGTGCCAGTGGGGAGAGCGGGGGGCTCGCAGATACG.

In this sample, this clone turned up many times. The CDR3 end lies 3 residues beyond the end of the read and is filled in from the germline J gene. V and J are TRBV5-1 and TRBJ1-1; 7 bases map to TRBD1. The V and J ends lost 1 base and 1 base, in that order; junction bases with no gene match: 7. Germline values: CDR1 SGHRS, CDR2 YFSETQ. This CDR3 is built from 16 residues. CDR3 sequence reads: CASSLLPGGTNTEAFF. The CDR3 DNA, read in part, is TGCGCCAGCAGCTTGTTGCCAGGGGGGACGAACACTGAA.